This TCR beta chain is from a study of blood T cell repertoires in COVID-19. For the study at large: Samples representing acute and convalescent COVID-19 were sourced from the United States, Italy and Spain. Nucleic acid was either cDNA or gDNA, and it came from T cells, B-cell-depleted T cells, or PBMCs.

As processed by the authors: Quantification of nucleated cells was approximated via reference gene primer amplification. Profiled with immunoSEQ multiplex PCR; TCRdb holds only in-frame clones, not every one. That table supplies the V and J calls and clone size; D and trimming were determined from the DNA. This table has more than 70,000 clones, 86% appearing once. This clonotype was sampled from a man older than 75 with active or convalescent COVID-19. Sequenced input: peripheral blood.

The CDR3 sequence: CASIRRIGSSYEQYF. CDR3 DNA sequence: TGTGCCAGCATTAGGCGGATCGGTAGCTCCTACGAGCAGTACTTC. J is TRBJ2-7 and V is TRBV27; D not certain. V was trimmed by 7 bases and J by 0 bases, leaving 16 bases between them. Germline V gene lookup returns CDR1 MNHEY and CDR2 SMNVEV (reference sequence). The CDR3 is 15 amino acids.